This TCR beta chain is drawn from a study of blood T cell repertoires in COVID-19. Whole-study context: Samples of COVID-19 (acute and convalescent) were obtained from the United States, Italy and Spain. T cells, B-cell-depleted T cells, or PBMCs supplied cDNA or gDNA.

The CDR3 has 14 amino acids. Germline V lookup: CDR1 LGHDT, CDR2 YNNKEL (reference sequence). Deletions cut 4 bases from V and 2 bases from J, with 6 bases between. The assay was immunoSEQ multiplex PCR, and TCRdb's table has in-frame clones only and misses some. Of 200,000 to 250,000 clones listed, roughly 80% are singletons. Sequencing used peripheral blood. V gene TRBV3-1 (or the pseudogene TRBV3-2) combines with J gene TRBJ2-6; no clear D gene. The TCR sequence derives from a man older than 75 with acute or convalescent COVID-19. CDR3 nucleotide sequence: TGTGCCAGCAGCCTACTGACTGGGGCCAACGTCCTGACTTTC. As protein: CASSLLTGANVLTF.